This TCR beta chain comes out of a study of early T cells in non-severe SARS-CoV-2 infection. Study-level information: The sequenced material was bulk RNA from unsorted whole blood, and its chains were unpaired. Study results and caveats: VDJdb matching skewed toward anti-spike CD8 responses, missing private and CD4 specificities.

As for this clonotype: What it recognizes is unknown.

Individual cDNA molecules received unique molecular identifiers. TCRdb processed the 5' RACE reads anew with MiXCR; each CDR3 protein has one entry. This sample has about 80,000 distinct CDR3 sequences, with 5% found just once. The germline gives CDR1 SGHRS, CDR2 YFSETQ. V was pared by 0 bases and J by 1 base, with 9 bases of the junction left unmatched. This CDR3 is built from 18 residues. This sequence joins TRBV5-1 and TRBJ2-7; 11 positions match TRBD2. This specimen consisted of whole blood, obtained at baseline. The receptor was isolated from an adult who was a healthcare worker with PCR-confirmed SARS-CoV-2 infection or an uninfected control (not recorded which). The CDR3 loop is CASSLAPRTSGLSYEQYF. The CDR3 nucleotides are TGCGCCAGCAGCTTGGCGCCCCGGACTAGCGGGCTATCCTACGAGCAGTACTTC.